The sequence of this T cell receptor beta chain was determined in a study of blood T cell repertoires in COVID-19. Overall study: Sites in the United States, Italy and Spain provided acute and convalescent COVID-19 samples.

As originally analysed: For nucleated cells, counts were estimated from reference gene primer amplification. Clones were sequenced by immunoSEQ multiplex PCR, and TCRdb holds only the in-frame ones, with some missing. V and J calls plus clone size are reproduced from that table; the DNA served to infer D and trimming. In the table there are some 160,000 clones, about 85% of which are singletons. The TCR comes from a woman of 80 years or more with COVID-19, enrolled during active disease. Input material: peripheral blood.

CDR3 bases: TGTGCCAGCAGCCAAATCAGGGAGGGGAGGGATGAAAAACTGTTTTTT. Amino acids: CASSQIREGRDEKLFF. The chain has TRBV5-6 and TRBJ1-4; a possible D gene is TRBD1 (5 bases). Deletions cut 4 bases from V and 6 bases from J, with 19 bases between. CDR1 SGHDT and CDR2 YYEEEE come from the germline V gene. CDR3 length: 16 residues.